This entry describes one T cell receptor beta chain. Its antigen is still unknown. The sample originates from a study of cytomegalovirus exposure and HLA in healthy donors. Unrecorded immune exposure was likely among donors, who were nominally healthy when sampled. CDR1 and CDR2 (germline): MNHEY, SMNVEV (reference sequence). Trimming took 4 bases from V and 2 from J, leaving 15 bases between them. The CDR3 has 16 amino acids. Vbeta (60) and Jbeta (13) primers were used in the PCR. Only in-frame clones appear in the TCRdb table, and some are missing; sequencing was by immunoSEQ multiplex PCR. Here the sample table reports roughly 140,000 clones. Study findings and constraints: An analysis that was carried out later associated 16,000 or so TCR beta sequences with HLA alleles at 0.05 false discovery rate. In vitro confirmation showed three CMV-associated chains to be CMV antigen specific.

Sequencing input: PBMCs. This TCR derives from a male donor in good health and CMV-seronegative. The J gene is TRBJ1-5, the V gene TRBV27; D not certain. Written as DNA, the CDR3 is TGTGCCAGCAGTTCCGGCGCCGGAGGTGGCAATCAGCCCCAGCATTTT. Protein sequence: CASSSGAGGGNQPQHF.